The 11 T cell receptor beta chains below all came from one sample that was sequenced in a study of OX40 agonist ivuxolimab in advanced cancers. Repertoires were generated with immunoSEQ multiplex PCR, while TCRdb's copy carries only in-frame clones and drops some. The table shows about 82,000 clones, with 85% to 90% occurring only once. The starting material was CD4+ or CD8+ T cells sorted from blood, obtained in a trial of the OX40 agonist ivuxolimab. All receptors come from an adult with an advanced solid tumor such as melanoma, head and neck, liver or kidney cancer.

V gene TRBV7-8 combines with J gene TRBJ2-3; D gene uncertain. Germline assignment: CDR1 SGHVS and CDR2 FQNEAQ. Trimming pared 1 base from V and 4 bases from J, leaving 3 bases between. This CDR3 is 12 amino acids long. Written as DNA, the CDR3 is TGTGCCAGCAGCTTAGGGGCAGATACGCAGTATTTT. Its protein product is CASSLGADTQYF.

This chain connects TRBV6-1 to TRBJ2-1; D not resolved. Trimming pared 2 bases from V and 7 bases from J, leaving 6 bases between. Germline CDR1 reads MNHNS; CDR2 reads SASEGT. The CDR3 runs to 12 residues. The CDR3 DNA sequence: TGTGCCAGCAGTGAAAACGGAAATGAGCAGTTCTTC. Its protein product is CASSENGNEQFF.

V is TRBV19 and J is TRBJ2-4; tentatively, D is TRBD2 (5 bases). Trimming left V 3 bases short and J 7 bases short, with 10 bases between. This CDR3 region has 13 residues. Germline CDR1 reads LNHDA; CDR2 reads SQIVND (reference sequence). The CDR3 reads CASSMNGENIQYF. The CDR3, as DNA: TGTGCCAGTAGTATGAACGGGGAGAACATTCAGTACTTC.

CDR3 sequence (DNA): TGTGCCAGCACCGAGGGACTAGCGGGAGTTTGGGAGCAGTACTTC. It specifies CASTEGLAGVWEQYF. The chain recombines TRBV28 with TRBJ2-7; 14 bases map to TRBD2. V dropped 7 bases and J dropped 7; count of bases not matched to a gene: 9. There are 15 residues in the CDR3. Per germline, CDR1 MDHEN and CDR2 SYDVKM. Looking up the rest from reference TRBV28 and TRBJ2-7 gives the full variable domain: DVKVTQSSRYLVKRTGEKVFLECVQDMDHENMFWYRQDPGLGLRLIYFSYDVKMKEKGDIPEGYSVSREKKERFSLILESASTNQTSMYLCASTEGLAGVWEQYFGPGTRLTVT.

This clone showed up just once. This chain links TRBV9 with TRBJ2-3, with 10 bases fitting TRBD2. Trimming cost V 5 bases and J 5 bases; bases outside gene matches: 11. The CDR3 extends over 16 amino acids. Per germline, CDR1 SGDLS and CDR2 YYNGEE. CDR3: CASSPEGASGRDTQYF. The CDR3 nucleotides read TGTGCCAGCAGTCCGGAGGGGGCTAGCGGGAGAGATACGCAGTATTTT.

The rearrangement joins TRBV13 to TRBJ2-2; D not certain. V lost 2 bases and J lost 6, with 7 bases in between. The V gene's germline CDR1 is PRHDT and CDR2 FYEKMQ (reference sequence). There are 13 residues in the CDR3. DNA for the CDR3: TGTGCCAGCAGCTTATTTATGGCCGGGGAGCTGTTTTTT. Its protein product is CASSLFMAGELFF.

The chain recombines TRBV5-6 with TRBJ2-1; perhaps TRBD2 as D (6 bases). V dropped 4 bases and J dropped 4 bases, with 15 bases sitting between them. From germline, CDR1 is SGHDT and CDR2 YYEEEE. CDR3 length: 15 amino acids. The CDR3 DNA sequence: TGTGCCAGCAGCCGAATAGGACGGGAGTACAATGAGCAGTTCTTC. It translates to CASSRIGREYNEQFF.

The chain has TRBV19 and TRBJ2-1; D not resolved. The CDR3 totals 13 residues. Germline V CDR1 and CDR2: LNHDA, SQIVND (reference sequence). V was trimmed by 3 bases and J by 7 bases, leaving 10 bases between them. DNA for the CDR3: TGTGCCAGTAGTATCGGCCTGTGGAATGAGCAGTTCTTC. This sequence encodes CASSIGLWNEQFF.

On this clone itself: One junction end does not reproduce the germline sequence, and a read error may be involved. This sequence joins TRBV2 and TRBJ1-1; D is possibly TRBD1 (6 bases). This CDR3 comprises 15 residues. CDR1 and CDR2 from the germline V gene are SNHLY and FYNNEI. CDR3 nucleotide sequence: TGTGCCGGCAGTGAAGTGCAGGGGATGAACACTGAAGCTTTCTTT. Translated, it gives CAGSEVQGMNTEAFF.

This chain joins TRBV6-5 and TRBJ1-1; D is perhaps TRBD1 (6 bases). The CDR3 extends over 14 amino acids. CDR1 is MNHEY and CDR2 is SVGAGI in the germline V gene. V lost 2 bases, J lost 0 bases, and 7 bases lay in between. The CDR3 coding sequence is TGTGCCAGCAGTTACGGGACATTGAACACTGAAGCTTTCTTT. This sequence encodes CASSYGTLNTEAFF.

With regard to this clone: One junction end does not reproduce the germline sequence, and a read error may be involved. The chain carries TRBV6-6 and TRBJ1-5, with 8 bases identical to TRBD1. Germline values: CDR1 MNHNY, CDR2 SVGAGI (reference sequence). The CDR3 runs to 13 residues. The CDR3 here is CAISSDREQPQHF. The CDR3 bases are TGTGCCATCAGTTCGGACAGGGAGCAGCCCCAGCATTTT.